Each of the 13 T cell receptor beta chains below was sequenced from the same sample in a study of Tregs in tolerant kidney transplant recipients. This table comes from immunoSEQ multiplex PCR, and its TCRdb copy is limited to in-frame clones, with some not included. Counted here are roughly 99,000 clones, under 95% occurring once; the ten biggest clones make up approximately 0.5%. Sequenced material: CD4+ T cells from blood, taken before the transplant. Receptor source: a human donor who received a combined kidney and bone marrow transplant.

The genes are TRBV11-2 and TRBJ2-1; tentatively, D is TRBD1 (6 bases). This CDR3 has 14 amino acids. Germline lookup yields CDR1 SGHAT and CDR2 FQNNGV. V was pared by 4 bases and J by 0 bases, with 7 bases between. CDR3 loop: CASSSRGSYNEQFF. The CDR3 DNA reads as TGTGCCAGCAGCTCCAGGGGCTCCTACAATGAGCAGTTCTTC.

The chain uses TRBV29-1 and TRBJ2-2, with TRBD2 matching 10 bases. The CDR3 consists of 17 residues. Germline CDR1 and CDR2: SQVTM and ANQGSEA. The V segment lost 4 bases and the J segment 6 bases; nucleotides outside the gene matches: 14. CDR3 residues: CSVAPISSGSYAGELFF. The CDR3 coding sequence is TGCAGCGTTGCTCCGATTTCTAGCGGGAGTTACGCCGGGGAGCTGTTTTTT.

The CDR3 region has the DNA TGTGCCACCAGCAGATCGAGCGGGGGAGCTACAGATACGCAGTATTTT. Its protein product is CATSRSSGGATDTQYF. This chain uses TRBV15 with TRBJ2-3, with 8 bases aligning to TRBD2. This CDR3 region has 16 residues. The trim removed 2 bases at V and 3 bases at J, leaving 7 bases unmatched. Germline CDR1 and CDR2: LNHNV and YYDKDF (reference sequence).

The chain combines TRBV5-1 with TRBJ2-7, with 7 bases lining up with TRBD1. Germline values: CDR1 SGHRS, CDR2 YFSETQ. V dropped 1 base and J dropped 6; count of bases not matched to a gene: 10. The length of the CDR3 is 15 residues. The CDR3 loop reads CASSLSTGSLGEQYF. The CDR3 nucleotides are TGCGCCAGCAGCTTGTCGACAGGGAGCTTGGGCGAGCAGTACTTC.

The V call is TRBV6-5, the J call TRBJ1-1, with D maybe TRBD1 (5 bases). CDR3 length: 13 amino acids. CDR1 is MNHEY, CDR2 SVGAGI, per germline. V was pared by 2 bases and J by 5 bases, with 9 bases between. The CDR3 here is CASSYGGGTEAFF. The CDR3 DNA reads as TGTGCCAGCAGTTACGGGGGAGGTACTGAAGCTTTCTTT.

In nucleotides, the CDR3 is TGTGCCAGCAGCCACGACCGGACAAAGACTAGCACAGATACGCAGTATTTT. Residues: CASSHDRTKTSTDTQYF. The gene calls are TRBV21-1 and TRBJ2-3; the listed D gene, TRBD1, was not tested against the DNA. TRBV21-1 is labeled a pseudogene. The CDR3 contains 17 residues.

The V and J genes are TRBV6-5 and TRBJ2-1; tentative D call: TRBD1 (7 bases). CDR3 length: 13 residues. The ends were cut back, 6 bases at V and 4 bases at J, with 10 bases in the middle. Germline values: CDR1 MNHEY, CDR2 SVGAGI. In DNA form, the CDR3 reads TGTGCCAGCAGCAGGGGGGCGTACAATGAGCAGTTCTTC. Translated, it gives CASSRGAYNEQFF.

This rearrangement joins TRBV9 to TRBJ2-3; no firm D call. Trimming cost V 3 bases and J 5 bases, with 10 bases left between them. The CDR3 is made up of 13 amino acids. Germline CDR1 and CDR2: SGDLS and YYNGEE. The CDR3 spells CASSDVPGDTQYF. CDR3 DNA sequence: TGTGCCAGCAGCGACGTACCCGGAGATACGCAGTATTTT. Complete variable domain (other parts from reference TRBV9 and TRBJ2-3): DSGVTQTPKHLITATGQRVTLRCSPRSGDLSVYWYQQSLDQGLQFLIQYYNGEERAKGNILERFSAQQFPDLHSELNLSSLELGDSALYFCASSDVPGDTQYFGPGTRLTVL.

This clone has only one observation. The V call is TRBV7-2, the J call TRBJ2-1; 9 positions agree with TRBD2. The CDR3 consists of 14 residues. Per the germline V gene, CDR1 is SGHTA and CDR2 is FQGNSA. Trimming took 5 bases from V and 5 from J; bases not matched to a gene: 4. This chain's CDR3 is CASSHQRGDNEQFF. The DNA of the CDR3 is TGTGCCAGCAGCCATCAGCGGGGGGACAATGAGCAGTTCTTC. Combining the CDR3 with reference TRBV7-2 and TRBJ2-1 gives the whole variable domain GAGVSQSPSNKVTEKGKDVELRCDPISGHTALYWYRQSLGQGLEFLIYFQGNSAPDKSGLPSDRFSAERTGGSVSTLTIQRTQQEDSAVYLCASSHQRGDNEQFFGPGTRLTVL.

The gene calls are TRBV7-9 and TRBJ2-5, with 14 nucleotides matching TRBD2. Trimming removed 5 bases from V and 4 bases from J; junction bases left unmatched: 3. The CDR3 is 15 amino acids. Germline values: CDR1 SEHNR, CDR2 FQNEAQ (reference sequence). The DNA for the CDR3 is TGTGCCAGCAGCCCGGGGACTAGCGGGGGAGAGACCCAGTACTTC. It is translated as CASSPGTSGGETQYF.

The rearrangement uses TRBV4-1 and TRBJ1-5; 9 nucleotides line up with TRBD1. V lost 3 bases to trimming and J lost 5 bases; unmatched junction nucleotides: 5. Germline V gene sequence: CDR1 MGHRA, CDR2 YSYEKL. This CDR3 region has 15 residues. CDR3 sequence: CASSHQGQGDQPQHF. CDR3 coding DNA: TGCGCCAGCAGCCACCAGGGACAGGGAGATCAGCCCCAGCATTTT.

CDR3 DNA: TGTGCCAGCAGTTACCAGACAGGAGAAGGGCCTACGCCGAACACCGGGGAGCTGTTTTTT. It encodes CASSYQTGEGPTPNTGELFF. The chain uses TRBV27 and TRBJ2-2; D is possibly TRBD1 (6 bases). The CDR3 loop spans 20 amino acids. The V and J ends lost 4 bases and 0 bases respectively, with 24 bases between them. Germline loops: CDR1 MNHEY, CDR2 SMNVEV (reference sequence).

The V call is TRBV15, the J call TRBJ1-5; D remains unclear. Trimming shortened V by 1 base and J by 7 bases, and 8 bases separated the two germline ends. This CDR3 has 13 amino acids. The germline gives CDR1 LNHNV, CDR2 YYDKDF (reference sequence). CDR3 DNA: TGTGCCACCAGCAGAGTTAGACACCAGCCCCAGCATTTT. Encoded protein: CATSRVRHQPQHF.